Reported below is one TCR beta chain. The data derive from a study of Ad26.COV2.S vaccination and SARS-CoV-2 variants. TCRdb's copy holds only in-frame clones and misses some; the assay was immunoSEQ multiplex PCR. The data hold more than 40,000 clones, with 75% to 85% observed a single time. Material: peripheral blood, obtained after recovery from COVID-19. This TCR came from a human donor who had recovered from COVID-19.

CDR3 DNA sequence: TGTGCCAGCAGTCCCGAAATGTCCGAATCCCGCGGCCCGCAGTACGTC. Translated, it gives CASSPEMSESRGPQYV. The rearrangement uses TRBV6-2 or TRBV6-3 and TRBJ2-7; D is undetermined. This CDR3 has 16 residues. Germline-derived CDR1 and CDR2 are MNHEY and SVGEGT. Trimming pared 5 bases from V and 9 bases from J, leaving 26 bases between.